Below, 19 T cell receptor beta chains from the same sample are listed, as sequenced in a study of identical twins (TCRdb year 2016). Library preparation was by 5' RACE. TCRdb names Illumina HiSeq 2000 as the instrument used. The public reads were run again by TCRdb, first through fastp at Q25 and then through MiXCR, and only productive beta chains were kept. Each entry is one CDR3 protein sequence, shown with its most common DNA and genes. For this sample the table gives approximately 210,000 distinct CDR3 sequences, of which about a sixth were detected only once. The ten largest clones add up to around two fifths of the sample. Separately, the same data were catalogued under a study of T cells expressing NK-cell markers.

The sample comprised CD8+ T cells sorted from blood. These receptors all come from a woman under 30 in good health.

This clonotype has a handful of counts. The chain joins TRBV7-8 to TRBJ2-2, with 7 nucleotides matching TRBD2. Germline CDR1 is SGHVS and CDR2 is FQNEAQ. J was trimmed by 6 bases and V by 1 base; bases with no gene match: 8. This CDR3 region has 16 residues. Here the CDR3 reads CASSLGGGSGPGELFF. Here the CDR3 DNA reads TGTGCCAGCAGCTTAGGAGGCGGGAGCGGGCCCGGGGAGCTGTTTTTT.

This clonotype was detected only a few times. V gene TRBV6-1 combines with J gene TRBJ1-1; no reliable D call. The CDR3 sequence is 13 residues long. CDR1 and CDR2 from the germline V gene are MNHNS and SASEGT. V shed 4 bases and J shed 6 bases, with 12 bases lying between them. The CDR3, as DNA: TGTGCCAGCAGTGCCCATGGGTTATCTGAAGCTTTCTTT. Translation gives CASSAHGLSEAFF.

This sequence joins TRBV5-1 and TRBJ1-1; D is perhaps TRBD1 (6 bases). This CDR3 is 15 amino acids long. Trimming removed 4 bases from V and 0 bases from J, with 13 bases in between. Germline loops: CDR1 SGHRS, CDR2 YFSETQ. CDR3 amino acids: CASSRDIGMNTEAFF. As DNA, the CDR3 is TGCGCCAGCAGCCGGGACATAGGGATGAACACTGAAGCTTTCTTT.

This rearrangement joins TRBV5-1 to TRBJ2-1; no definite D call. V was pared by 3 bases and J by 9 bases, with 10 bases between. The CDR3 covers 12 residues. In germline, CDR1 is SGHRS, CDR2 YFSETQ. CDR3 region: CASSYNSVEQFF. As DNA, the CDR3 is TGCGCCAGCAGCTATAACTCCGTTGAGCAGTTCTTC.

This clonotype has more than one count but fewer than ten. The gene calls are TRBV6-2 or TRBV6-3 and TRBJ2-1; TRBD2 matches at 7 bases. Germline CDR1 and CDR2: MNHEY and SVGEGT. The CDR3 has 17 amino acids. Trimming took 6 bases from V and 7 from J; bases not matched to a gene: 18. CDR3 protein: CASSLAGWREGRNEQFF. DNA of the CDR3: TGTGCCAGCAGCCTCGCAGGTTGGAGGGAGGGCAGGAATGAGCAGTTCTTC.

This chain links TRBV20-1 with TRBJ2-3; 9 bases line up with TRBD2. V shed 0 bases, J shed 3 bases, and the junction held 4 bases outside the gene matches. Germline CDR1 reads DFQATT; CDR2 reads SNEGSKA (reference sequence). This CDR3 region has 15 residues. CDR3 bases: TGCAGTGCTAGAGAAGCGGGGGGCGGGACAGATACGCAGTATTTT. Its translation is CSAREAGGGTDTQYF.

This clonotype showed up just a few times. The J gene is TRBJ2-2, the V gene TRBV5-1, with D possibly matching TRBD1 (6 bases). The CDR3 sequence is 15 residues long. Germline assignment: CDR1 SGHRS and CDR2 YFSETQ. V lost 0 bases and J lost 1, with 7 bases in between. CDR3 bases: TGCGCCAGCAGCTTGGAGACAGGGAACACCGGGGAGCTGTTTTTT. Protein: CASSLETGNTGELFF.

This clonotype was observed a few times. The chain employs TRBV7-8 and TRBJ1-2; 9 bases are shared with TRBD1. Germline-derived CDR1 and CDR2 are SGHVS and FQNEAQ. CDR3 length equals 16 residues. The junction had 8 bases not matched to a gene; V was cut back by 4 bases and J by 2 bases. The CDR3 DNA sequence: TGTGCCAGCAGCTACCAACCGGGACAGGGAAACTATGGCTACACCTTC. It codes for CASSYQPGQGNYGYTF.

This clonotype was seen a handful of times. The rearrangement uses TRBV18 and TRBJ2-1; D is possibly TRBD2 (6 bases). There are 15 residues in the CDR3. V shed 3 bases and J shed 4 bases, with 13 bases lying between them. The V gene's germline CDR1 is KGHSH and CDR2 LQKENI. Here the CDR3 reads CASSPDEEGYNEQFF. The DNA of the CDR3 is TGTGCCAGCTCACCCGACGAGGAGGGGTACAATGAGCAGTTCTTC.

The table lists this clonotype with a few counts. The chain employs TRBV4-3 and TRBJ2-3, with TRBD2 matching 7 bases. Looked up from germline, CDR1 is LGHNA and CDR2 is YSLEER. The trim removed 3 bases at V and 2 bases at J, leaving 8 bases unmatched. This CDR3 spans 16 amino acids. CDR3 sequence reads: CASSHPGGLDTDTQYF. CDR3 bases: TGCGCCAGCAGCCACCCGGGGGGACTCGACACAGATACGCAGTATTTT.

V usage is TRBV20-1 and J usage is TRBJ2-1; weak D call: TRBD1 (5 bases). The ends were cut back, 5 bases at V and 1 base at J, with 15 bases in the middle. There are 15 residues in the CDR3. The germline gives CDR1 DFQATT, CDR2 SNEGSKA (reference sequence). CDR3 amino acids: CSAVGVGRSYNEQFF. Here the CDR3 DNA reads TGCAGTGCTGTTGGGGTGGGGCGGTCCTACAATGAGCAGTTCTTC.

There are a few counts of this clonotype. This CDR3 reads CASSPLANQETQYF. Written as DNA, the CDR3 is TGTGCCAGCAGCCCACTAGCGAACCAAGAGACCCAGTACTTC. This rearrangement joins TRBV12-3 or TRBV12-4 to TRBJ2-5; TRBD2 matches 7 bases. This CDR3 comprises 14 residues. V shed 6 bases, J shed 0 bases, and the junction held 4 bases outside the gene matches.

This clonotype was counted between two and nine times. The rearrangement uses TRBV12-3 or TRBV12-4 and TRBJ2-1, with 8 bases fitting TRBD2. With V trimmed by 5 bases and J by 0 bases, 6 bases remained unmatched. The CDR3 covers 16 residues. The CDR3 nucleotides are TGTGCCAGCAGTACCAGACTAGCGAGCTCCTACAATGAGCAGTTCTTC. Its protein product is CASSTRLASSYNEQFF.

This clonotype was counted only a few times. V usage is TRBV12-5 and J usage is TRBJ2-5; D unclear. CDR1 and CDR2 from the germline V gene are LGHNT and FRNRAP. The CDR3 is 14 amino acids. V lost 3 bases and J 5 bases, leaving 13 bases between the germline ends. CDR3 residues: CASGFMESLETQYF. The CDR3 nucleotides are TGTGCTAGTGGTTTCATGGAGTCGCTGGAGACCCAGTACTTC.

This clonotype has ten or more counts. The genes are TRBV6-1 and TRBJ2-7; maybe TRBD2 (6 bases). Trimming pared 2 bases from V and 0 bases from J, leaving 11 bases between. Germline V gene sequence: CDR1 MNHNS, CDR2 SASEGT. This CDR3 spans 15 amino acids. CDR3 DNA: TGTGCCAGCAGTGAAACGGGAGCAAGCTCCTACGAGCAGTACTTC. Encoded protein: CASSETGASSYEQYF.

The chain uses TRBV7-9 and TRBJ2-5; D gene unclear. The CDR3 sequence is 13 residues long. Trimming took 5 bases from V and 5 from J, leaving 12 bases between them. The germline V gene has CDR1 SEHNR and CDR2 FQNEAQ (reference sequence). This CDR3 is CASSPDGRETQYF. In DNA, the CDR3 is TGTGCCAGCAGCCCCGATGGGCGGGAGACCCAGTACTTC.

The chain couples TRBV6-2 or TRBV6-3 to TRBJ2-2; TRBD2 agrees at 9 bases. Germline lookup yields CDR1 MNHEY and CDR2 SVGEGT. CDR3 length: 14 amino acids. The ends lost 8 bases at V and 0 bases at J; junction bases unmatched: 1. CDR3 DNA sequence: TGTGCCAGCGGACTAGCGCCGAACACCGGGGAGCTGTTTTTT. Translated: CASGLAPNTGELFF.

This clonotype has at least ten counts. One end of the junction is discordant with germline, which a read error may explain. The chain links TRBV14 to TRBJ2-7; D perhaps matches TRBD2 (5 bases). CDR3 size: 16 residues. CDR1 and CDR2 from the germline V gene are SGHDN and FVKESK. CDR3 in amino acids: CASSSTREVLSYKQYF. DNA for the CDR3: TGTGCCAGCAGCTCGACCCGGGAAGTGTTAAGCTACAAGCAGTACTTC.

This clonotype was observed a handful of times. V gene TRBV15 combines with J gene TRBJ2-7, with D maybe TRBD2 (5 bases). The CDR3 has 16 residues. The germline V and J ends were trimmed by 1 base and 3 bases, with 16 bases remaining between them. Germline CDR1 reads LNHNV; CDR2 reads YYDKDF (reference sequence). The CDR3 region is CATSRALGGALYEQYF. Written as DNA, the CDR3 is TGTGCCACCAGCAGAGCCCTAGGAGGAGCACTCTACGAGCAGTACTTC.